These 27 T cell receptor beta chains came from one sample sequenced in a study of identical twins' blood T cells. TCRdb ran MiXCR on the 5' RACE reads and lists one entry per CDR3 protein. The repertoire consists of a few hundred thousand distinct CDR3 sequences, with roughly 31% occurring once and the leading ten covering around 5.6%. Material: PBMCs. The receptors were sampled from a woman aged 18-50 years in good health.

This clonotype was observed at least ten times. The chain carries TRBV5-6 and TRBJ2-3, with D unresolved. V dropped 0 bases and J dropped 0 bases, with 5 bases sitting between them. This CDR3 spans 14 amino acids. The germline gives CDR1 SGHDT, CDR2 YYEEEE. CDR3 amino acids: CASSLGASTDTQYF. CDR3 DNA: TGTGCCAGCAGCTTGGGGGCGAGCACAGATACGCAGTATTTT.

In this sample, this clonotype turned up a few times. The rearrangement uses TRBV12-3 or TRBV12-4 and TRBJ2-3; 10 nucleotides align to TRBD2. The CDR3 spans 16 residues. V gave up 4 bases and J gave up 4 bases; unmatched junction bases: 8. The CDR3 nucleotides read TGTGCCAGCAGTTCGGGACTAGCGATCCCCTCAGATACGCAGTATTTT. Protein product: CASSSGLAIPSDTQYF.

This clonotype occurred many times. The chain is built from TRBV6-5 and TRBJ2-5; the D call may be TRBD1 or TRBD2 (5 bases each). V dropped 7 bases and J dropped 1 base, with 10 bases sitting between them. This CDR3 is 13 amino acids long. Germline CDR1 and CDR2: MNHEY and SVGAGI. The DNA of the CDR3 is TGTGCCAGCACTGGGACGGCCCAAGAGACCCAGTACTTC. Amino acid sequence: CASTGTAQETQYF.

The chain uses TRBV29-1 and TRBJ1-1; D is possibly TRBD1 (5 bases). The germline V and J ends were trimmed by 5 bases and 11 bases, with 15 bases remaining between them. The CDR3 has 11 amino acids. Germline V gene lookup returns CDR1 SQVTM and CDR2 ANQGSEA. The CDR3 protein is CSVLNWGEAFF. DNA for the CDR3: TGCAGCGTTCTCAATTGGGGGGAGGCTTTCTTT.

The chain recombines TRBV2 with TRBJ2-2; D is unclear. Germline assignment: CDR1 SNHLY and CDR2 FYNNEI. CDR3 size: 13 residues. Between the trimmed V and J ends, which lost 5 bases and 7 bases, there was a span of 11 bases. The CDR3 protein is CASSTQGGGELFF. Here the CDR3 DNA reads TGTGCCAGCAGTACGCAAGGTGGCGGGGAGCTGTTTTTT.

V and J are TRBV20-1 and TRBJ1-5, with no clear D. The germline V gene has CDR1 DFQATT and CDR2 SNEGSKA (reference sequence). The CDR3 is made up of 13 amino acids. Trimming pared 6 bases from V and 6 bases from J, leaving 15 bases between. As DNA, the CDR3 is TGCAGTGCGGAGGTCACCTATGGTCAGCCCCAGCATTTT. Translating gives CSAEVTYGQPQHF.

This sequence joins TRBV7-9 and TRBJ1-1; D uncertain. The CDR3 contains 12 residues. Per germline, CDR1 SEHNR and CDR2 FQNEAQ (reference sequence). The V end was cut by 3 bases, the J end by 10 bases, with 12 bases between. The CDR3 spells CASSLGRLGAFF. The CDR3 nucleotides read TGTGCCAGCAGCTTGGGCAGACTTGGAGCTTTCTTT.

The V gene is TRBV27, the J gene TRBJ1-4; 8 bases fit TRBD1. The CDR3 covers 13 residues. The trim removed 6 bases at V and 8 bases at J, leaving 5 bases unmatched. Germline V lookup: CDR1 MNHEY, CDR2 SMNVEV (reference sequence). The CDR3 nucleotides read TGTGCCAGCAGCGACAGGGGAAAGGAAAAACTGTTTTTT. Translation gives CASSDRGKEKLFF.

The genes are TRBV6-5 and TRBJ2-2; TRBD1 aligns across 8 bases. The CDR3 extends over 17 amino acids. The germline V gene encodes CDR1 MNHEY and CDR2 SVGAGI. J gave up 4 bases and V 0 bases, and 7 bases lay outside the gene matches. The CDR3 region is CASSYSRQGASTGELFF. CDR3 coding DNA: TGTGCCAGCAGTTACTCTAGGCAGGGGGCATCCACCGGGGAGCTGTTTTTT.

The CDR3 nucleotides are TGTGCCAGCAGTTACTCCCCCCCCGGACTGTCCTACGAGCAGTACTTC. Its translation is CASSYSPPGLSYEQYF. The chain employs TRBV6-5 and TRBJ2-7, with TRBD2 as a possible D gene (5 bases). Germline CDR1 and CDR2: MNHEY and SVGAGI. Trimming removed 0 bases from V and 1 base from J, with 13 bases in between. This CDR3 has 16 amino acids.

The rearrangement links TRBV19 to TRBJ2-1, with unresolved D. This CDR3 comprises 10 residues. Trimming took off 8 bases at V and 7 bases at J, with 6 bases between the two ends. Germline lookup yields CDR1 LNHDA and CDR2 SQIVND (reference sequence). The CDR3 DNA reads as TGTGCCAGTGGGGAAAATGAGCAGTTCTTC. This gives the protein CASGENEQFF. Combining the CDR3 with reference TRBV19 and TRBJ2-1 gives the whole variable domain DGGITQSPKYLFRKEGQNVTLSCEQNLNHDAMYWYRQDPGQGLRLIYYSQIVNDFQKGDIAEGYSVSREKKESFPLTVTSAQKNPTAFYLCASGENEQFFGPGTRLTVL.

This clonotype turned up a few times. J is TRBJ2-4 and V is TRBV12-3 or TRBV12-4, with D uncertain. The germline V and J ends were trimmed by 0 bases and 7 bases, with 7 bases remaining between them. The CDR3 totals 13 residues. The CDR3 DNA sequence: TGTGCCAGCAGTTTAGCTAGTCCGAACATTCAGTACTTC. Translated: CASSLASPNIQYF.

This chain joins TRBV5-1 and TRBJ2-1, with D perhaps given as TRBD1 or TRBD2 (5 bases each). The CDR3 extends over 14 amino acids. CDR1 and CDR2 from the germline V gene are SGHRS and YFSETQ. V gave up 0 bases and J gave up 13 bases, with 17 bases separating them. The CDR3 nucleotides read TGCGCCAGCAGCTTGGGAGTTGGGGGAACTGATCAGTTCTTC. It codes for CASSLGVGGTDQFF.

V and J are TRBV27 and TRBJ1-5; no firm D call. The CDR3 spans 18 residues. Germline V lookup: CDR1 MNHEY, CDR2 SMNVEV (reference sequence). The V and J ends lost 6 bases and 0 bases respectively, with 21 bases between them. The CDR3 sequence is CASSFIRTPRDSNQPQHF. CDR3 coding DNA: TGTGCCAGCAGCTTCATAAGGACCCCCCGTGATAGCAATCAGCCCCAGCATTTT.

The chain employs TRBV6-1 and TRBJ1-3, with a weak D call TRBD1 (6 bases). V lost 7 bases and J lost 6, with 10 bases in between. Germline V gene lookup returns CDR1 MNHNS and CDR2 SASEGT. The CDR3 loop spans 12 amino acids. The CDR3 nucleotides read TGTGCCAGCACCGCAGGGGTAAACACCATATATTTT. Translating it yields CASTAGVNTIYF.

This clonotype has more than one count but fewer than ten. The chain links TRBV29-1 to TRBJ1-4; D is possibly TRBD1 (6 bases). The CDR3 is made up of 11 amino acids. In germline, CDR1 is SQVTM, CDR2 ANQGSEA. V lost 7 bases and J 8 bases, leaving 11 bases between the germline ends. The CDR3 sequence is CSAGGREKLFF. The CDR3 region has the DNA TGCAGCGCGGGGGGGCGGGAAAAACTGTTTTTT.

The chain combines TRBV19 with TRBJ1-5; no reliable D call. The CDR3 runs to 15 residues. V lost 6 bases and J lost 9, with 21 bases in between. The germline gives CDR1 LNHDA, CDR2 SQIVND (reference sequence). The CDR3 region is CASRLRSTQQWPQHF. CDR3 coding DNA: TGTGCCAGTAGACTGAGGTCGACCCAGCAGTGGCCCCAGCATTTT.

The rearrangement joins TRBV11-2 to TRBJ2-5; 10 nucleotides align to TRBD2. The junction had 1 base not matched to a gene; V was cut back by 8 bases and J by 1 base. Per the germline V gene, CDR1 is SGHAT and CDR2 is FQNNGV. The CDR3 consists of 13 residues. This CDR3 reads CASRTSGQETQYF. The DNA of the CDR3 is TGTGCCAGCCGGACTAGCGGCCAAGAGACCCAGTACTTC.

This chain uses TRBV6-5 with TRBJ2-4; D gene unclear. The CDR3 runs 13 residues. V lost 8 bases to trimming and J lost 1 base, with 9 bases between them. Per the germline V gene, CDR1 is MNHEY and CDR2 is SVGAGI. This CDR3 reads CASVSRAKNIQYF. CDR3 DNA: TGTGCCAGCGTGTCTAGGGCCAAAAACATTCAGTACTTC.

This clonotype was seen a handful of times. The chain's CDR3 is CASSSLDRQGTEAFF. The CDR3, as DNA: TGTGCCAGCAGCTCCCTTGACCGACAGGGCACAGAAGCTTTCTTT. The chain links TRBV7-9 to TRBJ1-1; 7 bases match TRBD1. The CDR3 contains 15 residues. J was trimmed by 8 bases and V by 4 bases; bases with no gene match: 13. The germline V gene encodes CDR1 SEHNR and CDR2 FQNEAQ (reference sequence).

The CDR3 bases are TGTGCCAGCAGGCCACTTTACCCTGAAGCTTTCTTT. Protein sequence: CASRPLYPEAFF. The V gene is TRBV28, the J gene TRBJ1-1, with no clear D. Germline CDR1 MDHEN, CDR2 SYDVKM. Deletions cut 6 bases from V and 6 bases from J, with 11 bases between. The CDR3 totals 12 residues.

In this sample, this clonotype turned up a few times. This sequence joins TRBV6-2 or TRBV6-3 and TRBJ1-3, with D possibly TRBD1 on 6 matching bases. V was clipped by 3 bases and J by 2 bases, with 14 bases between them. The CDR3 contains 16 residues. Germline V lookup: CDR1 MNHEY, CDR2 SVGEGT. The CDR3: CASSYQGPWTGNTIYF. The CDR3, as DNA: TGTGCCAGCAGTTATCAGGGGCCTTGGACTGGAAACACCATATATTTT.

V and J are TRBV9 and TRBJ1-1; D is unclear. Per germline, CDR1 SGDLS and CDR2 YYNGEE. CDR3 size: 13 residues. V lost 3 bases and J lost 3, with 9 bases in between. CDR3 in DNA: TGTGCCAGCAGCGCCTATATGGACACTGAAGCTTTCTTT. Its protein is CASSAYMDTEAFF.

This clonotype was observed a few times. The chain couples TRBV20-1 to TRBJ1-1; 10 bases are a match to TRBD1. CDR1 and CDR2 (germline): DFQATT, SNEGSKA (reference sequence). The ends lost 0 bases at V and 8 bases at J; junction bases unmatched: 6. This CDR3 is built from 14 residues. The CDR3 DNA is TGCAGTGCTAGAGAAGGGACAGGGGTCCTCGAAGCTTTCTTT. The encoded protein is CSAREGTGVLEAFF.

This clonotype appeared a few times. V and J are TRBV2 and TRBJ1-1; D is unclear. The germline V gene has CDR1 SNHLY and CDR2 FYNNEI. V was cut by 7 bases and J by 7 bases, with 13 bases left in between. The CDR3 covers 12 residues. The CDR3 DNA is TGTGCCAGCATGATCCGCAGTTATGAAGCTTTCTTT. This codes for CASMIRSYEAFF.

V gene TRBV11-1 combines with J gene TRBJ1-1; D not certain. V lost 4 bases and J 0 bases, leaving 6 bases between the germline ends. The CDR3 runs 13 residues. The V gene's germline CDR1 is SGHAT and CDR2 FQDESV (reference sequence). In DNA, the CDR3 is TGTGCCAGCAGCTCCAGAATGAACACTGAAGCTTTCTTT. It specifies CASSSRMNTEAFF.

V and J are TRBV2 and TRBJ1-2; perhaps TRBD1 as D (6 bases). Looked up from germline, CDR1 is SNHLY and CDR2 is FYNNEI. Trimming took 6 bases from V and 10 from J, leaving 12 bases between them. The CDR3 is 11 amino acids. CDR3 nucleotide sequence: TGTGCCAGCAGCCAGGACAGCTACTACACCTTC. Amino acids: CASSQDSYYTF. Variable domain in full (rest from reference TRBV2 and TRBJ1-2): EPEVTQTPSHQVTQMGQEVILRCVPISNHLYFYWYRQILGQKVEFLVSFYNNEISEKSEIFDDQFSVERPDGSNFTLKIRSTKLEDSAMYFCASSQDSYYTFGSGTRLTVV.